A selection of T cell receptor beta chains follows, all from one sample in a study of shared clonotypes between healthy human individuals. Only in-frame clones appear in the TCRdb table, and some are missing; sequencing was by immunoSEQ multiplex PCR. The sample yields over 700,000 clones, 55% to 75% seen once. Input material: memory CD4+ T cells sorted from blood. Receptor source: a young woman in good health. CDR3s include the opening cysteine and the closing phenylalanine or tryptophan. D genes are given only for firm matches. Some rows mark clone size as missing; the rest say once, few, many or name a class of expanded clone.

J gene,clone size,V gene,D gene,CDR3 protein,CDR3 DNA
TRBJ1-1,.,TRBV4-1,.,CASSQESFRTPGVPEAFF,TGCGCCAGCAGCCAAGAGTCGTTTCGGACCCCGGGGGTCCCTGAAGCTTTCTTT
TRBJ2-1,.,TRBV19,TRBD2,CASRTSGVSYNEQFF,TGTGCCAGTAGAACTAGCGGGGTGTCCTACAATGAGCAGTTCTTC
TRBJ2-2,once,TRBV5-7,.,CASSYTGTANTGELFF,TGTGCCAGCAGCTACACCGGGACGGCTAACACCGGGGAGCTGTTTTTT
TRBJ2-7,few,TRBV10-3,.,CAISEHGYEQYF,TGTGCCATCAGTGAGCACGGGTACGAGCAGTACTTC
TRBJ2-1,.,TRBV5-1,TRBD2,CASSFHEGSGPNEQFF,TGCGCCAGCAGCTTTCACGAAGGTAGCGGGCCTAATGAGCAGTTCTTC
TRBJ2-5,.,TRBV25-1,TRBD2,CASSEGTSGTGETQYF,TGTGCCAGCAGTGAAGGGACTAGCGGGACAGGGGAGACCCAGTACTTC
TRBJ1-1,many,TRBV9,.,CASSVVEGSGTEAFF,TGTGCCAGCAGCGTAGTCGAAGGGAGCGGCACTGAAGCTTTCTTT
TRBJ2-3,many,TRBV5-1,.,CASSLGKGGRDTQYF,TGCGCCAGCAGCTTGGGGAAGGGGGGCCGGGATACGCAGTATTTT
TRBJ2-5,.,TRBV23-1,TRBD2,CASSQSWGTSGSAGPQETQYF,TGCGCCAGCAGTCAATCGTGGGGGACTAGCGGGAGCGCTGGCCCGCAAGAGACCCAGTACTTC
TRBJ1-1,.,TRBV10-3,.,CAIREVTMNTEAFF,TGTGCCATCAGGGAGGTTACGATGAACACTGAAGCTTTCTTT
TRBJ1-1,.,TRBV7-9,.,CASSLAGGGTEAFF,TGTGCCAGCAGCCTTGCCGGGGGCGGCACTGAAGCTTTCTTT
TRBJ1-5,once,TRBV15,TRBD1,CATTQRQGANQPQHF,TGTGCCACCACCCAGCGACAGGGGGCTAATCAGCCCCAGCATTTT
TRBJ2-7,once,TRBV11-2,.,CASSLAREQYF,TGTGCCAGCAGCTTAGCGCGCGAGCAGTACTTC
TRBJ1-1,.,TRBV29-1,.,CSGTDYLRAEAFF,TGCAGCGGAACTGATTATTTAAGGGCTGAAGCTTTCTTT
TRBJ2-3,.,TRBV6-5,TRBD2,CASSYGSSGSTDTQYF,TGTGCCAGCAGTTACGGGTCTAGCGGGAGCACAGATACGCAGTATTTT
TRBJ2-1,few,TRBV5-1,TRBD2,CASSKWEGREAPVNEQFF,TGCGCCAGCAGCAAGTGGGAGGGGCGGGAGGCCCCAGTTAATGAGCAGTTCTTC
TRBJ1-4,few,TRBV5-1,TRBD1,CASSLQGACEKLFF,TGCGCCAGCAGCTTACAGGGGGCTTGTGAAAAACTGTTTTTT
TRBJ1-1,many,TRBV7-9,TRBD1,CASSFTAAGGTEAFF,TGTGCCAGCAGCTTCACGGCCGCAGGGGGAACTGAAGCTTTCTTT
TRBJ2-2,.,TRBV25-1,TRBD2,CASSSPAGGIAGELFF,TGTGCCAGCAGTTCACCAGCGGGAGGCATAGCCGGGGAGCTGTTTTTT
TRBJ2-7,.,TRBV5-1,TRBD1,CASSLGTGVSRYEQYF,TGCGCCAGCAGCTTGGGGACAGGGGTTAGTAGGTACGAGCAGTACTTC
TRBJ2-5,few,TRBV7-7,.,CASSLLARGLALYQETQYF,TGTGCCAGCAGCTTATTGGCCCGGGGGCTCGCATTGTACCAAGAGACCCAGTACTTC
TRBJ1-3,.,TRBV29-1,TRBD1,CSVGTGSGNTIYF,TGCAGCGTCGGGACAGGGTCTGGAAACACCATATATTTT
TRBJ1-4,.,TRBV18,.,CASSSSTNEKLFF,TGTGCCAGCTCATCTTCGACTAATGAAAAACTGTTTTTT
TRBJ2-7,many,TRBV5-1,TRBD1,CASSDWDSRVEQYF,TGCGCCAGCAGCGATTGGGACAGTCGGGTAGAGCAGTACTTC
TRBJ2-5,few,TRBV28,.,CASSFPTNTNQETQYF,TGTGCCAGCAGTTTTCCCACGAACACCAACCAAGAGACCCAGTACTTC
TRBJ2-2,.,TRBV19,.,CASSPMGTGELFF,TGTGCCAGTAGCCCAATGGGCACCGGGGAGCTGTTTTTT
TRBJ2-7,.,TRBV27,.,CASSPIRGMPGSYEQYF,TGTGCCAGCAGTCCTATTCGAGGAATGCCCGGGAGCTACGAGCAGTACTTC
TRBJ2-2,.,TRBV6-6,.,CASSYGSRSGTGELFF,TGTGCCAGCAGTTACGGGTCTAGATCTGGCACCGGGGAGCTGTTTTTT
TRBJ2-3,.,TRBV28,.,CASGLRGGRDTQYF,TGTGCCAGCGGACTGCGAGGGGGGCGCGATACGCAGTATTTT
TRBJ1-5,.,TRBV2,.,CASSDQPQHF,TGTGCCAGCAGTGATCAGCCCCAGCATTTT
TRBJ2-3,.,TRBV10-2,.,CASSEGAQYF,TGCGCCAGCAGTGAAGGGGCGCAGTATTTT
TRBJ1-1,few,TRBV6-1,.,CASSGKRNPTEAFF,TGTGCCAGCAGTGGAAAGCGTAATCCCACTGAAGCTTTCTTT
TRBJ1-1,.,TRBV6-6,.,CASSRATGRSTEAFF,TGTGCCAGCAGTCGAGCCACAGGGAGGTCCACTGAAGCTTTCTTT
TRBJ2-1,few,TRBV6-5,.,CASSPPGRSYNEQFF,TGTGCCAGCAGCCCCCCCGGACGATCCTACAATGAGCAGTTCTTC
TRBJ2-4,few,TRBV6-1,.,CASSEGWGVQYF,TGTGCCAGCAGTGAAGGTTGGGGGGTTCAGTACTTC
TRBJ2-1,.,TRBV5-6,TRBD2,CASSLGLADYNEQFF,TGTGCCAGCAGCTTGGGACTAGCGGACTACAATGAGCAGTTCTTC
TRBJ1-2,.,TRBV25-1,TRBD1,CASSPGTGYGYTF,TGTGCCAGCAGTCCCGGGACAGGATATGGCTACACCTTC
TRBJ2-7,few,TRBV11-2,.,CASSLSGGLTYEQYF,TGTGCCAGCAGCTTAAGCGGAGGGTTAACCTACGAGCAGTACTTC
TRBJ1-2,.,TRBV18,TRBD1,CASSPSSGQGAGGYTF,TGTGCCAGCTCACCCTCCTCGGGCCAGGGGGCGGGAGGCTACACCTTC
TRBJ1-5,.,TRBV19,TRBD1,CASSKRTGSTFQPQHF,TGTGCCAGTAGTAAAAGGACAGGGAGTACATTTCAGCCCCAGCATTTT
TRBJ1-3,.,TRBV18,.,CASSPSSPGNTIYF,TGTGCCAGCTCACCTTCATCACCGGGAAACACCATATATTTT
TRBJ1-1,.,TRBV6-5,.,CASSSPGVTEAFF,TGTGCCAGCAGCTCCCCAGGGGTCACTGAAGCTTTCTTT
TRBJ2-3,.,TRBV7-9,TRBD2,CASSLGLAETDTQYF,TGTGCCAGCAGCTTAGGACTAGCGGAGACAGATACGCAGTATTTT
TRBJ1-4,.,TRBV4-2,.,CASSQVAAEKLFF,TGTGCCAGCAGCCAAGTGGCGGCTGAAAAACTGTTTTTT
TRBJ2-5,once,TRBV5-1,.,CASSLIRETQYF,TGCGCCAGCAGCTTGATAAGGGAGACCCAGTACTTC
TRBJ2-5,.,TRBV7-3,TRBD2,CASSLGSGRGQETQYF,TGTGCCAGCAGCTTGGGTAGCGGGAGAGGTCAAGAGACCCAGTACTTC